These T cell receptor beta chains were read from a single sample in a study of T cell repertoires in cytomegalovirus infection. No cognate antigen is known for these TCRs. TCRdb reprocessed the reads with MiXCR, giving one entry per CDR3 protein. Of about 830,000 distinct CDR3 sequences in the sample, about 30% are singletons; the top ten hold approximately 13%. Sequenced here: cultured CD8+ T cells from PBMCs, sampled from culture after CMV antigen stimulation. All receptors derive from a human donor in good health (CMV status not recorded). Some clones in this sample may be carry-over from other donors' samples. The CDR3 runs from the conserved cysteine through the conserved F or W. Part of the rows lack a size; the others show once, few, many or a class for expanded clones.

TRBJ1-2,TRBV6-5,-,CASRSGGTRSGYTF
TRBJ2-1,TRBV19,few,CASKPPGLAPGGQFF
TRBJ1-2,TRBV11-1,few,CASSRWGDGYTF
TRBJ1-1,TRBV7-2,many,CASSLSRGVGTEAFF
TRBJ2-1,TRBV6-5,-,CASTMNLGDNEQFF
TRBJ2-1,TRBV24-1,-,CATSELAGGRGEQFF
TRBJ2-5,TRBV7-6,few,CASSFLKGTSGETQYF
TRBJ2-7,TRBV2,few,CASSGGAQYF
TRBJ1-1,TRBV4-1,many,CASSQKHSFLEAFF
TRBJ2-6,TRBV27,-,CASSFLTPASSGANVLTF
TRBJ1-1,TRBV6-9,-,CASIQTGVRTEAFF
TRBJ1-2,TRBV12-3/TRBV12-4,few,CASRGGRVGDRGYTF
TRBJ2-1,TRBV7-9,many,CASSLVQGSYNEQFF
TRBJ1-2,TRBV10-2,once,CASSENGPNYGYTF
TRBJ2-3,TRBV20-1,-,CSAPPVVSTDTQYF
TRBJ2-5,TRBV6-1,-,CASIDPPPWRGSGETQYF
TRBJ1-5,TRBV7-9,-,CASSPRDRVNEPQHF
TRBJ1-1,TRBV5-1,-,CASQQWGGDENTEAFF
TRBJ2-2,TRBV11-2,-,CASSLDWGGGELFF
TRBJ2-2,TRBV28,-,CASSAQGAGGELFF
TRBJ2-4,TRBV6-5,many,CASSYSGGAAKNIQYF
TRBJ1-3,TRBV27,-,CASSLGSPAGNTIYF
TRBJ1-2,TRBV6-4,-,CASSDSEEGIYGYTF
TRBJ2-3,TRBV12-3/TRBV12-4,many,CASSFEGGADTQYF
TRBJ1-1,TRBV27,many,CASSSNTEAFF
TRBJ1-4,TRBV7-6,-,CASIPPGQGGTNEKLFF
TRBJ2-7,TRBV7-9,-,CASSLVSGTGYLVYEQYF
TRBJ2-1,TRBV6-2/TRBV6-3,-,CASSYSRSGGNNEQFF
TRBJ1-2,TRBV2,many,CASSEAPGGYGYTF
TRBJ1-6,TRBV7-9,few,CASRAGQGENSPLHF
TRBJ2-7,TRBV4-1,few,CASSQDQDEISYEQYF
TRBJ2-4,TRBV20-1,-,CSARDRTGGQNIQYF
TRBJ1-2,TRBV4-1,-,CTSSHALSASTSYGYTF